This paragraph reports one T cell receptor (beta chain). The antigen remains unidentified. The treatment was: 10-day PBMC culture with coronavirus spike peptide pools or control peptides (ViraFEST assay). An unexposed donor provided the CD4+ T cells, which were collected before the COVID-19 pandemic (2011-2018). The data were obtained in a study of vaccination and CD4 T cells after COVID-19. Background on the study: Recovered patients in the cohort numbered six men and four women, two of them Hispanic.

Study findings and constraints: The analysis of convalescent patients involved relatively few individuals and lacked early post-infection timepoints. A nonsignificant rise from around 20 to 38 was seen in the median number of SARS-CoV-2-reactive clonotypes.

CDR1 DFQATT and CDR2 SNEGSKA come from the germline V gene (reference sequence). Trimming removed 6 bases from V and 6 bases from J; junction bases left unmatched: 4. The CDR3 length is 12 residues. Sequenced with the Oncomine TCR Beta short-read assay was DNA taken from cultured CD4+ T cells. In TCRdb, the PCR reads were re-called with MiXCR into one record per CDR3 protein. The table has about 7,400 distinct CDR3 sequences, around 50% seen once. Sequencing was performed on CD4+ T cells from blood, cultured in vitro. This rearrangement joins TRBV20-1 to TRBJ2-3; 9 bases line up with TRBD1. The source is a human donor in good health. DNA of the CDR3: TGCAGTGCAGGACAGGGGACGGATACGCAGTATTTT. It specifies CSAGQGTDTQYF.